A few counts support the clone carrying this T cell receptor beta chain. What it binds is unknown. This record belongs to a study of T cell repertoires in cytomegalovirus infection. Study-wide context: Epitope selection comprised recently identified HLA-C-restricted CMV epitopes and well-studied HLA-B-restricted CMV epitopes.

V was pared by 5 bases and J by 2 bases, with 6 bases of the junction left unmatched. This CDR3 comprises 14 residues. CDR1 and CDR2 from the germline V gene are MNHEY and SMNVEV (reference sequence). Findings and limits, study-wide: Dominating the ex vivo response were HLA-C-restricted CMV-specific TCR beta clonotypes.

TCRdb used MiXCR to reprocess the reads, holding one entry per CDR3 protein. In the table there are roughly 90,000 distinct CDR3 sequences, less than 30% of which are singletons. The rearrangement uses TRBV27 and TRBJ2-7; 7 bases are shared with TRBD1. The receptor was derived from a human donor in good health (CMV status not recorded). Some clones in this sample may be carry-over from other donors' samples. Sequences were derived from CD8+ T cells from cultured PBMCs, sampled from culture after CMV antigen stimulation. Here the CDR3 reads CASSQFGTAYEQYF. As DNA, the CDR3 is TGTGCCAGCAGTCAGTTCGGGACAGCCTACGAGCAGTACTTC.